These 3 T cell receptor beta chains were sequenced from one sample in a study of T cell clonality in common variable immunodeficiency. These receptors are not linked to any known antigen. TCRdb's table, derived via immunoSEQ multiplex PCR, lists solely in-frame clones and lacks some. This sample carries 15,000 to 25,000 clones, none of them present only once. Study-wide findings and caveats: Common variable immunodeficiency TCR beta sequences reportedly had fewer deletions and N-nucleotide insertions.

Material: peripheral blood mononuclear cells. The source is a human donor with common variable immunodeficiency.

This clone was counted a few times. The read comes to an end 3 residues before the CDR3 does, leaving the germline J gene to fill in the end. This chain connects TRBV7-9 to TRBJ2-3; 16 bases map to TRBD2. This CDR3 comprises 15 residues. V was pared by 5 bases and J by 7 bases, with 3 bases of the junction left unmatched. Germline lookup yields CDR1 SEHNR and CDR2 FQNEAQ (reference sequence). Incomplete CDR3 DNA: TGTGCCAGCAGCGGGACTAGCGGGAGGGCGCATACG. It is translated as CASSGTSGRAHT. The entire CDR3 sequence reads CASSGTSGRAHTQYF.

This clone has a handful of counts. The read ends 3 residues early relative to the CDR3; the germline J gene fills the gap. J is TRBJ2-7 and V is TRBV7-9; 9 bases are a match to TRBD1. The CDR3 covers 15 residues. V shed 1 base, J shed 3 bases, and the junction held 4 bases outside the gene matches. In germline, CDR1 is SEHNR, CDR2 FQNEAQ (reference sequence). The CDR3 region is CASSLGTTGGYEQYF. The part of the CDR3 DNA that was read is TGTGCCAGCAGCTTAGGGACGACAGGGGGCTACGAG. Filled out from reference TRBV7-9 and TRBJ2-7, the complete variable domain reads DTGVSQNPRHKITKRGQNVTFRCDPISEHNRLYWYRQTLGQGPEFLTYFQNEAQLEKSRLLSDRFSAERPKGSFSTLEIQRTEQGDSAMYLCASSLGTTGGYEQYFGPGTRLTVT.

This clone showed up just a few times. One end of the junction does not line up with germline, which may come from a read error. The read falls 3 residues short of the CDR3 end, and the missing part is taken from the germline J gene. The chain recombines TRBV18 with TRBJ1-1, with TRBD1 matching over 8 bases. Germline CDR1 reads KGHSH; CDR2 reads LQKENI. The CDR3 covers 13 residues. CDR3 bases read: TGTGCCAGCGCACCACCGGACAGGGTGGAG. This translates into CASAPPDRVE. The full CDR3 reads CASAPPDRVEAFF. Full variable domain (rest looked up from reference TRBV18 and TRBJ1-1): NAGVMQNPRHLVRRRGQEARLRCSPMKGHSHVYWYRQLPEEGLKFMVYLQKENIIDESGMPKERFSAEFPKEGPSILRIQQVVRGDSAAYFCASAPPDRVEAFFGQGTRLTVV.